This T cell receptor beta chain was identified in a study of cytomegalovirus exposure and HLA in healthy donors. Study-wide results and limits: Cytomegalovirus association was assigned to about 150 TCR beta chains. There were some public TCRs occurring in many donors, but most TCR sequences were rare.

The V end lost 1 base, the J end lost 2 bases, and 9 bases lay between the germline ends. Germline lookup yields CDR1 SEHNR and CDR2 FQNEAQ (reference sequence). CDR3 length: 14 residues. For this clone: Its antigen is unidentified.

Repertoires were generated with immunoSEQ multiplex PCR, while TCRdb's copy carries only in-frame clones and drops some. The sample contains approximately 170,000 clones, 85% of which appear only once. Sequenced sample: PBMCs. The clonotype was recovered from a man between 18 and 29 years old in good health and CMV-seropositive. The chain recombines TRBV7-9 with TRBJ2-7; D is unresolved. The CDR3 DNA reads TGTGCCAGCAGCTTAGACAGTACCACCTACGAGCAGTACTTC. Amino acid sequence: CASSLDSTTYEQYF. Full variable domain (outside the CDR3, taken from reference TRBV7-9 and TRBJ2-7): DTGVSQNPRHKITKRGQNVTFRCDPISEHNRLYWYRQTLGQGPEFLTYFQNEAQLEKSRLLSDRFSAERPKGSFSTLEIQRTEQGDSAMYLCASSLDSTTYEQYFGPGTRLTVT.